The present TCR beta chain was sequenced within a study of early T cells in non-severe SARS-CoV-2 infection. Study background: Unsorted whole blood bulk RNA was sequenced, with unpaired chains.

This clonotype was found many times. The antigen remains unidentified. CDR1 and CDR2 from the germline V gene are KGHDR and SFDVKD. V shed 5 bases and J shed 5 bases, with 11 bases lying between them. The CDR3 has 14 amino acids. Overall study findings and caveats: VDJdb-based annotation leaned toward anti-spike CD8 responses and missed private and CD4 specificities.

Unique molecular identifiers were affixed to single, distinct cDNA molecules. TCRdb processed the 5' RACE reads anew with MiXCR; each CDR3 protein has one entry. The sample gives 25,000 to 35,000 distinct CDR3 sequences, 5.7% of which show up once; under 7% is in the top ten. Material: whole blood. The V gene is TRBV24-1, the J gene TRBJ2-2, with a possible D match to TRBD2 (6 bases). The sequence derives from an adult who was a healthcare worker with PCR-confirmed SARS-CoV-2 infection or an uninfected control (not recorded which). The CDR3 loop reads CATSVPGRTGELFF. In nucleotides, the CDR3 is TGTGCCACCAGTGTCCCAGGGAGGACCGGGGAGCTGTTTTTT.